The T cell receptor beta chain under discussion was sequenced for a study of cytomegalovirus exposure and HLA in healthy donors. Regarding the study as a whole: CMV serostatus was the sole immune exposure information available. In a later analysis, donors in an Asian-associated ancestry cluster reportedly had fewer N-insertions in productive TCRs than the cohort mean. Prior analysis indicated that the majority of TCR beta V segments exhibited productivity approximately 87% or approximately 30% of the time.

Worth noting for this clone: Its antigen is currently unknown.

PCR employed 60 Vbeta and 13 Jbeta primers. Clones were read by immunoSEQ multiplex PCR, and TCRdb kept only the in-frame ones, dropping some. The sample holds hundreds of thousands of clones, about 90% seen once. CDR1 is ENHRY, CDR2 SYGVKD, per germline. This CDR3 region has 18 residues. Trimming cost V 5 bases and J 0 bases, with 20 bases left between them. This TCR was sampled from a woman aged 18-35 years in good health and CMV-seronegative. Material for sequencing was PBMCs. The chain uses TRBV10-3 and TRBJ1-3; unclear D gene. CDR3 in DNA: TGTGCCATCAGTCGGGTAGCCAACCCGGACTACTCTGGAAACACCATATATTTT. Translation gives CAISRVANPDYSGNTIYF.